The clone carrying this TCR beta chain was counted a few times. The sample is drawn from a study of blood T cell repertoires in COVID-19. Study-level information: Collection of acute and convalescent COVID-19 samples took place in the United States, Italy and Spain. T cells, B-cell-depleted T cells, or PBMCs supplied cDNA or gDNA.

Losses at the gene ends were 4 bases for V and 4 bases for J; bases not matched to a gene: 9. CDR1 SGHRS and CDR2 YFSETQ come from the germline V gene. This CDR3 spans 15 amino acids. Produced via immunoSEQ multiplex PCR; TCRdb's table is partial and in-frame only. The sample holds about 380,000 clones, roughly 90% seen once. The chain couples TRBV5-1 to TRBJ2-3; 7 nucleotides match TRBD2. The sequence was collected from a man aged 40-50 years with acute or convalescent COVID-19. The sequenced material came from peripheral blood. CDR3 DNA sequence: TGCGCCAGCAGCCTGCGGGAGTTTAAGGCAGATACGCAGTATTTT. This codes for CASSLREFKADTQYF.